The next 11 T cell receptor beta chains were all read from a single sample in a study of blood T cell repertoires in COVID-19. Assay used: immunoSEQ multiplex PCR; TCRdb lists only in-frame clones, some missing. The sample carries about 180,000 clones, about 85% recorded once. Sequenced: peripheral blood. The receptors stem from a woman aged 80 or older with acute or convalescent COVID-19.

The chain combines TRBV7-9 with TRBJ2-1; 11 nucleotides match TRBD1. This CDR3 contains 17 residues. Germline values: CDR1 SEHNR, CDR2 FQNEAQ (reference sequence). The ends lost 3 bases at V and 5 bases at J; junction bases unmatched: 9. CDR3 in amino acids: CASSLRSGTGGNNEQFF. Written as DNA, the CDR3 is TGTGCCAGCAGCTTGAGGTCCGGGACAGGGGGGAACAATGAGCAGTTCTTC.

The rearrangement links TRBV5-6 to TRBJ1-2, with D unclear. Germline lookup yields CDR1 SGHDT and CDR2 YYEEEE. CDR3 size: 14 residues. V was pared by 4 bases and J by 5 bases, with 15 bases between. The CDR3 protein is CASSPNWAPYGYTF. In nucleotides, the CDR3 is TGTGCCAGCAGCCCCAACTGGGCCCCTTATGGCTACACCTTC.

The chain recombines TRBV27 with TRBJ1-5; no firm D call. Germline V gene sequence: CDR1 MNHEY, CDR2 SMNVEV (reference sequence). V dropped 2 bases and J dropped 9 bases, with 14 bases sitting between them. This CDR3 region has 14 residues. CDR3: CASSLGPAPGPQHF. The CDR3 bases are TGTGCCAGCAGTTTAGGTCCAGCCCCGGGGCCCCAGCATTTT.

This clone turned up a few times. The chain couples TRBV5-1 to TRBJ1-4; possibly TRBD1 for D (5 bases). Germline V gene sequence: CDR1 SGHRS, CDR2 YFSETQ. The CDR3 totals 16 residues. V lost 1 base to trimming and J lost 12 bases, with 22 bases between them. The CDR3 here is CASSLTRQGINVELFF. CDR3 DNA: TGCGCCAGCAGCTTGACGCGGCAGGGCATTAATGTAGAACTGTTTTTT. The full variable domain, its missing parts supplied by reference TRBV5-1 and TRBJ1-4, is KAGVTQTPRYLIKTRGQQVTLSCSPISGHRSVSWYQQTPGQGLQFLFEYFSETQRNKGNFPGRFSGRQFSNSRSEMNVSTLELGDSALYLCASSLTRQGINVELFFGSGTQLSVL.

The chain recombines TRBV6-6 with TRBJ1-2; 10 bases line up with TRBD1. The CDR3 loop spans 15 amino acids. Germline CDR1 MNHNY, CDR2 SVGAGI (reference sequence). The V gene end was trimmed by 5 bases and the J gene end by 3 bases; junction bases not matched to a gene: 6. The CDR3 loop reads CASSGPGQGHYGYTF. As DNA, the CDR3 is TGTGCCAGCAGTGGCCCGGGACAGGGGCACTATGGCTACACCTTC.

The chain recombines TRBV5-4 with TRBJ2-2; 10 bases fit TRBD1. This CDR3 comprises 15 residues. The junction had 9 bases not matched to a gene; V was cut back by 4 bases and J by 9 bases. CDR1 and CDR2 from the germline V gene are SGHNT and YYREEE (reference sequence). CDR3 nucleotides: TGTGCCAGCAGCCAGTCGACAGGGGGCCGCCGGGAGCTGTTTTTT. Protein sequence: CASSQSTGGRRELFF.

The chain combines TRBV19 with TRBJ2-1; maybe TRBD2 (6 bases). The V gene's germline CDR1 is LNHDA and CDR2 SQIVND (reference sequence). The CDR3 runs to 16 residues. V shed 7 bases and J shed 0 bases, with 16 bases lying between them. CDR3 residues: CASNRRRGSSYNEQFF. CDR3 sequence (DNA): TGTGCCAGTAACAGGAGGCGGGGTAGCTCCTACAATGAGCAGTTCTTC.

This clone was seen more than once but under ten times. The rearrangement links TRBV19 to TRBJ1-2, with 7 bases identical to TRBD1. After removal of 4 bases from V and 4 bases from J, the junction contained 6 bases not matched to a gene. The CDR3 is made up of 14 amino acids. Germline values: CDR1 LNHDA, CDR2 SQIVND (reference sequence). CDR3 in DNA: TGTGCCAGTAGTACTGGGACAGCAGTCTATGGCTACACCTTC. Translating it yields CASSTGTAVYGYTF.

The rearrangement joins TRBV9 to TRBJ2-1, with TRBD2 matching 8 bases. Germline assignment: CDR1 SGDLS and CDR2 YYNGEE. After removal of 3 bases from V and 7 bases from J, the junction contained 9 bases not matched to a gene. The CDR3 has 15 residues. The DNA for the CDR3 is TGTGCCAGCAGCGGACGAGCGGGAGAGCAAAATGAGCAGTTCTTC. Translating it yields CASSGRAGEQNEQFF.

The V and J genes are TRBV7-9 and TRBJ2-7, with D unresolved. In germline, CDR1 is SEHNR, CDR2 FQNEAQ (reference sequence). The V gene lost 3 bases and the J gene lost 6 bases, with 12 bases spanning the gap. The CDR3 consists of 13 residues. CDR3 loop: CASSFFGLSEQYF. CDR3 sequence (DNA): TGTGCCAGCAGCTTTTTCGGTCTGAGCGAGCAGTACTTC. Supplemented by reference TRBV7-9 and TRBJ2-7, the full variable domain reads DTGVSQNPRHKITKRGQNVTFRCDPISEHNRLYWYRQTLGQGPEFLTYFQNEAQLEKSRLLSDRFSAERPKGSFSTLEIQRTEQGDSAMYLCASSFFGLSEQYFGPGTRLTVT.

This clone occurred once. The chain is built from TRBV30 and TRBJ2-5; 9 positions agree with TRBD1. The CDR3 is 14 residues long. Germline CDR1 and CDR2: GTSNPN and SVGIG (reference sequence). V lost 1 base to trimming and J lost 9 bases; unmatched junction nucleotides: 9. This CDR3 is CAWSGGQGPGAQYF. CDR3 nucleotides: TGTGCCTGGAGTGGGGGACAGGGACCTGGGGCCCAGTACTTC.